This TCR beta chain is drawn from a study of identical twins. V lost 5 bases to trimming and J lost 0 bases, with 11 bases between them. The CDR3 sequence is 16 residues long. Germline V CDR1 and CDR2: MNHEY, SVGAGI. MiXCR, applied by TCRdb to the 5' RACE reads, yields one record per CDR3 protein. The table includes 1,800,000 or so distinct CDR3 sequences, about 32% detected once. There were only healthy Caucasians among the donors. The clonotype was recovered from a newborn girl in good health. Sequenced material: cord blood. The chain carries TRBV6-5 and TRBJ2-6; either TRBD1 or TRBD2 may supply D (6 bases each). This CDR3 is CASSRGLLSGANVLTF. DNA for the CDR3: TGTGCCAGCAGTCGGGGGCTTCTCTCTGGGGCCAACGTCCTGACTTTC.